This T cell receptor (beta chain) appears in the sequencing data of a study of T-cell reconstitution after alpha-beta-depleted transplantation in children. The V gene's germline CDR1 is DFQATT and CDR2 SNEGSKA (reference sequence). The CDR3 has 15 amino acids. J was trimmed by 6 bases and V by 4 bases; bases with no gene match: 5. A library of TCRbeta sequences, prepared with unique molecular identifiers, was generated. Via MiXCR, TCRdb re-called the PCR reads, giving one row per CDR3 protein. The table includes some 340,000 distinct CDR3 sequences, about a tenth detected once. The receptor was isolated from a human donor who donated a stem cell graft to a child with acute lymphoblastic leukemia. This chain uses TRBV20-1 with TRBJ2-1, with 14 bases lining up with TRBD2. Sequences were derived from PBMCs from the stem cell graft donor, sampled from the stem cell graft. The CDR3 coding sequence is TGCAGTGCTATCCCCGGGACTAGCGGGAGCAATGAGCAGTTCTTC. It codes for CSAIPGTSGSNEQFF.